Presented here are 13 T cell receptor beta chains from one specimen sequenced in a study of control samples from healthy donors and cancer patients. TCRdb's table, derived via immunoSEQ multiplex PCR, lists solely in-frame clones and lacks some. Of about 20,000 clones in the sample, more than 75% were seen once. The specimen sequenced was PBMCs. These TCRs come from a woman aged 55-70 years with head and neck cancer.

V usage is TRBV5-1 and J usage is TRBJ2-3, with 7 nucleotides matching TRBD2. The CDR3 loop spans 16 amino acids. V lost 2 bases and J lost 2; bases outside the gene matches: 8. CDR1 and CDR2 (germline): SGHRS, YFSETQ. Here the CDR3 DNA reads TGCGCCAGCAGCTTTTTGGCGGGAGACGCCACAGATACGCAGTATTTT. Protein: CASSFLAGDATDTQYF.

This sequence joins TRBV18 and TRBJ2-1; D gene unclear. V lost 0 bases and J 7 bases, leaving 10 bases between the germline ends. CDR1 is KGHSH and CDR2 is LQKENI in the germline V gene. The CDR3 is made up of 14 amino acids. The CDR3 protein is CASSPPPQRNEQFF. In DNA, the CDR3 is TGTGCCAGCTCACCACCTCCCCAGAGGAATGAGCAGTTCTTC.

The gene calls are TRBV9 and TRBJ1-5, with TRBD1 identical over 9 bases. There are 15 residues in the CDR3. CDR1 is SGDLS and CDR2 is YYNGEE in the germline V gene. V was clipped by 3 bases and J by 0 bases; unmatched bases: 1. CDR3 in amino acids: CASSEGQGSNQPQHF. As DNA, the CDR3 is TGTGCCAGCAGCGAGGGACAGGGTAGCAATCAGCCCCAGCATTTT.

V usage is TRBV27 and J usage is TRBJ2-1, with 9 bases aligning to TRBD2. Trimming at V came to 1 base and at J to 1 base, leaving 2 bases not matched to a gene. This CDR3 has 16 residues. Germline CDR1 and CDR2: MNHEY and SMNVEV (reference sequence). Written as DNA, the CDR3 is TGTGCCAGCAGTTTATATAGCGGGAGTTCCTACAATGAGCAGTTCTTC. This encodes CASSLYSGSSYNEQFF.

As regards this clone: A junction boundary mismatches the germline segment, possibly from a read error. The chain combines TRBV7-9 with TRBJ2-1, with D uncertain. Germline values: CDR1 SEHNR, CDR2 FQNEAQ (reference sequence). The length of the CDR3 is 14 residues. The CDR3: CASSLVGEPYSRIF. The CDR3 bases are TGTGCCAGCAGCTTGGTAGGCGAGCCGTACAGCAGGATCTTC.

The rearrangement uses TRBV28 and TRBJ2-7, with D perhaps matching TRBD1 (8 bases). The CDR3 sequence is 15 residues long. Trimming pared 3 bases from V and 2 bases from J, leaving 14 bases between. Germline lookup yields CDR1 MDHEN and CDR2 SYDVKM. CDR3 region: CASSLGGTGPYEQYF. The CDR3 bases are TGTGCCAGCAGTTTGGGGGGGACAGGTCCCTACGAGCAGTACTTC. Using reference TRBV28 and TRBJ2-7 for the parts outside the CDR3, the full variable domain is DVKVTQSSRYLVKRTGEKVFLECVQDMDHENMFWYRQDPGLGLRLIYFSYDVKMKEKGDIPEGYSVSREKKERFSLILESASTNQTSMYLCASSLGGTGPYEQYFGPGTRLTVT.

CDR3 loop: CASSIRSDGGPTYEQYF. The CDR3 DNA is TGTGCCAGTAGTATAAGGTCGGACGGGGGGCCCACCTACGAGCAGTACTTC. The chain is built from TRBV19 and TRBJ2-7, with D possibly being TRBD2 (7 bases). The CDR3 loop spans 17 amino acids. The germline gives CDR1 LNHDA, CDR2 SQIVND (reference sequence). The V gene lost 2 bases and the J gene lost 2 bases, with 19 bases spanning the gap.

The chain recombines TRBV4-1 with TRBJ2-3; 7 bases fit TRBD1. The CDR3 length is 16 residues. Trimming removed 0 bases from V and 1 base from J; junction bases left unmatched: 4. Germline CDR1 and CDR2: MGHRA and YSYEKL. The CDR3, as DNA: TGCGCCAGCAGCCAAGACGCAGGGGGAGGCACAGATACGCAGTATTTT. This sequence encodes CASSQDAGGGTDTQYF.

In this sample, this clone turned up once. V gene TRBV4-1 combines with J gene TRBJ2-7; 7 bases agree with TRBD2. CDR1 is MGHRA, CDR2 YSYEKL, per germline. The length of the CDR3 is 15 residues. V was clipped by 4 bases and J by 1 base; unmatched bases: 7. CDR3 protein: CASSPQGGRSYEQYF. The CDR3 DNA follows: TGCGCCAGCAGCCCCCAGGGAGGGCGATCCTACGAGCAGTACTTC.

V gene TRBV5-8 combines with J gene TRBJ1-1; D unresolved. Per germline, CDR1 SGHTS and CDR2 YDEGEE. The CDR3 spans 16 residues. Trimming removed 0 bases from V and 3 bases from J, with 15 bases in between. CDR3 DNA: TGTGCCAGCAGCTTGGGTCGATACCTCATGGACACTGAAGCTTTCTTT. Protein sequence: CASSLGRYLMDTEAFF.

The chain carries TRBV30 and TRBJ1-1; no definite D call. The CDR3 extends over 11 amino acids. CDR1 is GTSNPN and CDR2 is SVGIG in the germline V gene (reference sequence). Trimming pared 3 bases from V and 7 bases from J, leaving 9 bases between. CDR3 sequence reads: CAWRAVFEAFF. The CDR3 bases are TGTGCCTGGAGGGCCGTTTTTGAAGCTTTCTTT.

This chain connects TRBV7-2 to TRBJ1-2, with D maybe TRBD1 (5 bases). CDR1 and CDR2 from the germline V gene are SGHTA and FQGNSA. The V and J ends lost 3 bases and 7 bases respectively, with 15 bases between them. This CDR3 comprises 14 residues. CDR3 nucleotides: TGTGCCAGCAGCTTCTGGGGCAGGGAGCGTGGCTACACCTTC. The encoded protein is CASSFWGRERGYTF.

The chain joins TRBV27 to TRBJ1-1; no reliable D call. The germline V gene has CDR1 MNHEY and CDR2 SMNVEV (reference sequence). Deletions cut 3 bases from V and 1 base from J, with 18 bases between. The CDR3 runs 17 residues. The CDR3 DNA reads as TGTGCCAGCAGTTTCGGGCGAACACGCAGCCAGAACACTGAAGCTTTCTTT. It codes for CASSFGRTRSQNTEAFF.